These 4 T cell receptor beta chains came from one sample sequenced in a study of shared clonotypes between healthy human individuals. Libraries were prepared by immunoSEQ multiplex PCR; TCRdb keeps only in-frame clonotypes and omits some of them. Among some 2,500,000 clones, 93% were seen once, and the ten largest hold 0.36%. Sequenced material: naive CD4+ T cells from PBMCs. Subset described: CD45RA+ positively selected. These receptors all come from a man aged 18 to 29 in good health. Some clones in this sample may be carry-over from other donors' samples.

The genes are TRBV19 and TRBJ1-2, with D unclear. CDR3 length: 13 residues. V was trimmed by 7 bases and J by 4 bases, leaving 13 bases between them. From germline, CDR1 is LNHDA and CDR2 SQIVND (reference sequence). CDR3 DNA: TGTGCCAGTACATATAGAAGGAGCTATGGCTACACCTTC. Translation gives CASTYRRSYGYTF. Full variable domain (rest looked up from reference TRBV19 and TRBJ1-2): DGGITQSPKYLFRKEGQNVTLSCEQNLNHDAMYWYRQDPGQGLRLIYYSQIVNDFQKGDIAEGYSVSREKKESFPLTVTSAQKNPTAFYLCASTYRRSYGYTFGSGTRLTVV.

The chain has TRBV19 and TRBJ2-1; D not certain. The length of the CDR3 is 16 residues. Per germline, CDR1 LNHDA and CDR2 SQIVND (reference sequence). Between the trimmed V and J ends, which lost 8 bases and 2 bases, there was a span of 19 bases. CDR3 nucleotides: TGTGCCAGTCGACCCTTATCCTCCGAGGCCTACAATGAGCAGTTCTTC. This translates into CASRPLSSEAYNEQFF. Full variable domain (outside the CDR3, taken from reference TRBV19 and TRBJ2-1): DGGITQSPKYLFRKEGQNVTLSCEQNLNHDAMYWYRQDPGQGLRLIYYSQIVNDFQKGDIAEGYSVSREKKESFPLTVTSAQKNPTAFYLCASRPLSSEAYNEQFFGPGTRLTVL.

V usage is TRBV6-5 and J usage is TRBJ1-6, with D maybe TRBD1 (6 bases). V gave up 2 bases and J gave up 7 bases, with 12 bases separating them. CDR3 length: 15 residues. The germline gives CDR1 MNHEY, CDR2 SVGAGI. The CDR3 here is CASSYTRQANSPLHF. CDR3 coding DNA: TGTGCCAGCAGTTACACCCGACAGGCCAATTCACCCCTCCACTTT.

The chain recombines TRBV6-6 with TRBJ2-5; D is unclear. The germline gives CDR1 MNHNY, CDR2 SVGAGI (reference sequence). The CDR3 has 13 residues. V was cut by 2 bases and J by 1 base, with 5 bases left in between. The CDR3 nucleotides read TGTGCCAGCAGTTACGGGCCCCAAGAGACCCAGTACTTC. Translation gives CASSYGPQETQYF.